These 26 T cell receptor beta chains originate from one sample sequenced in a study of spatial heterogeneity in lung cancer. TCRdb recomputed calls from the 5' RACE reads with MiXCR, one row per CDR3 protein. The sample contains about 15,000 distinct CDR3 sequences, 7.5% to 10% of which appear only once. Sample time point: sample taken at primary tumor resection. No cell sorting; template was whole RNA from tumor, lung tissue or PBMC. The specimen comprised PBMCs, sampled at surgery. The origin of the receptors is a female donor with early-stage non-small cell lung cancer.

Sample share makes this clonotype medium-sized. This sequence joins TRBV2 and TRBJ2-3; tentatively, D is TRBD2 (6 bases). The V and J ends lost 7 bases and 1 base respectively, with 15 bases between them. Germline-derived CDR1 and CDR2 are SNHLY and FYNNEI. The CDR3 loop spans 15 amino acids. The CDR3 DNA reads as TGTGCCAGCAAGGGGAGGTACGATGGCACAGATACGCAGTATTTT. Translating it yields CASKGRYDGTDTQYF.

The chain uses TRBV6-5 and TRBJ2-7, with a tentative D call TRBD2 (5 bases). CDR1 is MNHEY and CDR2 is SVGAGI in the germline V gene. The CDR3 spans 16 residues. The V end was cut by 0 bases, the J end by 2 bases, with 14 bases between. The CDR3 is CASSYSSGIGTYEQYF. The CDR3 region has the DNA TGTGCCAGCAGTTACTCGAGCGGTATCGGGACCTACGAGCAGTACTTC.

The rearrangement uses TRBV27 and TRBJ2-7, with 9 bases lining up with TRBD1. The J segment lost 3 bases and the V segment lost 2 bases, leaving 2 bases of the junction unmatched. CDR1 and CDR2 from the germline V gene are MNHEY and SMNVEV (reference sequence). This CDR3 region has 14 residues. CDR3 protein: CASSLGTGYYEQYF. CDR3 bases: TGTGCCAGCAGTTTAGGGACAGGGTACTACGAGCAGTACTTC.

This clonotype has a count of ten or more. The rearrangement uses TRBV6-5 and TRBJ1-3; no reliable D call. The CDR3 covers 15 residues. From germline, CDR1 is MNHEY and CDR2 SVGAGI. Trimming removed 5 bases at V and 1 base at J, with 12 bases between. The CDR3: CASSQNRKSGNTIYF. CDR3 nucleotides: TGTGCCAGCAGTCAAAACCGGAAATCTGGAAACACCATATATTTT.

In this sample, this clonotype turned up many times. This chain links TRBV5-1 with TRBJ2-3, with 9 bases that match TRBD1. With 4 bases clipped from V and 3 bases from J, the junction kept 3 bases outside the gene matches. The germline CDR1 and CDR2 sequences are SGHRS and YFSETQ. This CDR3 has 14 residues. The CDR3, as DNA: TGCGCCAGCAGCGCGGGACAGGGAACAGATACGCAGTATTTT. It encodes CASSAGQGTDTQYF. The variable domain in full, with the rest retrieved from reference TRBV5-1 and TRBJ2-3, is KAGVTQTPRYLIKTRGQQVTLSCSPISGHRSVSWYQQTPGQGLQFLFEYFSETQRNKGNFPGRFSGRQFSNSRSEMNVSTLELGDSALYLCASSAGQGTDTQYFGPGTRLTVL.

The sample holds many counts of this clonotype. The chain links TRBV3-1 to TRBJ2-3; 10 nucleotides match TRBD2. From germline, CDR1 is LGHDT and CDR2 YNNKEL (reference sequence). The CDR3 covers 15 residues. After removal of 6 bases from V and 2 bases from J, the junction contained 5 bases not matched to a gene. The CDR3 coding sequence is TGTGCCAGCAGAATACTAGCGGGGCCCACAGATACGCAGTATTTT. It specifies CASRILAGPTDTQYF.

This clonotype was recorded at least ten times. The chain employs TRBV5-1 and TRBJ2-2; D may be TRBD1 (5 bases). Trimming shortened V by 1 base and J by 3 bases, and 22 bases separated the two germline ends. Germline V gene data show CDR1 as SGHRS and CDR2 as YFSETQ. This CDR3 comprises 19 residues. Here the CDR3 DNA reads TGCGCCAGCAGCTTGATAATCCAAGGGGCTAGTCGATACACCGGGGAGCTGTTTTTT. Its translation: CASSLIIQGASRYTGELFF.

The table lists this clonotype with many counts. CDR3 bases: TGTGCCAGCAGTTCGTGGGACAGTGCACTTTATGGCTACACCTTC. Its protein product is CASSSWDSALYGYTF. The chain carries TRBV28 and TRBJ1-2; TRBD1 agrees at 7 bases. V was clipped by 4 bases and J by 5 bases; unmatched bases: 10. This CDR3 contains 15 residues. Germline CDR1 and CDR2: MDHEN and SYDVKM.

The CDR3 here is CASSTGDVGVNTEAFF. CDR3 DNA: TGTGCCAGCAGCACAGGGGACGTGGGGGTAAACACTGAAGCTTTCTTT. The chain combines TRBV3-1 with TRBJ1-1; 7 nucleotides line up with TRBD1. The germline V gene encodes CDR1 LGHDT and CDR2 YNNKEL (reference sequence). The CDR3 has 16 residues. V lost 5 bases and J lost 2; bases outside the gene matches: 11.

This clonotype has ten or more counts. The chain couples TRBV5-1 to TRBJ2-3, with 10 bases matching TRBD2. Germline V lookup: CDR1 SGHRS, CDR2 YFSETQ. This CDR3 region has 16 residues. Germline trimming cut 4 bases from V and 3 bases from J; bases unmatched to any gene: 8. CDR3 DNA: TGCGCCAGCAGCCAGCGGGGGGGCCTATTGACAGATACGCAGTATTTT. It is translated as CASSQRGGLLTDTQYF.

This clonotype came up many times. The chain couples TRBV29-1 to TRBJ2-3; 7 positions match TRBD2. Germline values: CDR1 SQVTM, CDR2 ANQGSEA. The CDR3 sequence is 15 residues long. The V and J ends lost 4 bases and 0 bases, in that order; junction bases with no gene match: 7. The CDR3 region is CSVGSSGFSTDTQYF. The CDR3 DNA reads as TGCAGCGTTGGGTCTAGCGGATTTAGCACAGATACGCAGTATTTT.

This clonotype came up many times. V is TRBV7-2 and J is TRBJ2-1; D is ambiguous. The V end was cut by 1 base, the J end by 7 bases, with 8 bases between. CDR1 is SGHTA, CDR2 FQGNSA, per germline. The CDR3 runs 13 residues. DNA of the CDR3: TGTGCCAGCAGCTTAGGAGTGATAAATGAGCAGTTCTTC. Residues: CASSLGVINEQFF.

Ten or more counts support this clonotype. The chain carries TRBV29-1 and TRBJ1-1, with D possibly TRBD1 on 5 matching bases. This CDR3 is built from 13 residues. Trimming removed 4 bases at V and 0 bases at J, with 9 bases between. Germline V lookup: CDR1 SQVTM, CDR2 ANQGSEA. CDR3 region: CSVAWTMNTEAFF. The CDR3 DNA reads as TGCAGCGTTGCCTGGACAATGAACACTGAAGCTTTCTTT.

The DNA for the CDR3 is TGTGCCAGCAGTTACTCACGGGCGGACTATGGCTACACCTTC. Translation: CASSYSRADYGYTF. The V and J genes are TRBV6-5 and TRBJ1-2; the D is unclear. The CDR3 totals 14 residues. V shed 0 bases and J shed 3 bases, with 8 bases lying between them. Germline loops: CDR1 MNHEY, CDR2 SVGAGI.

There are many counts of this clonotype. The rearrangement links TRBV6-5 to TRBJ2-3; 8 bases map to TRBD1. The CDR3 sequence is 17 residues long. From germline, CDR1 is MNHEY and CDR2 SVGAGI. J was trimmed by 4 bases and V by 3 bases; bases with no gene match: 12. This CDR3 reads CASSYSTGGLYADTQYF. The CDR3 region has the DNA TGTGCCAGCAGTTATTCCACAGGGGGTCTCTACGCAGATACGCAGTATTTT.

Only a few counts were recorded for this clonotype. The V call is TRBV28, the J call TRBJ2-1; 8 nucleotides align to TRBD1. Germline CDR1 is MDHEN and CDR2 is SYDVKM. The CDR3 covers 13 residues. J gave up 7 bases and V 7 bases, and 6 bases lay outside the gene matches. CDR3 coding DNA: TGTGCCAGCACCCAGGGACAGGTGAATGAGCAGTTCTTC. Its translation: CASTQGQVNEQFF.

As for this clonotype: A much larger clone sits a single nucleotide away, making a read error possible. The chain combines TRBV21-1 with TRBJ2-6; the table calls TRBD1, which could not be checked here. TRBV21-1 is a known pseudogene. The CDR3 spans 16 residues. This CDR3 reads CASSLKGFSGANVPTF. The CDR3 DNA reads as TGTGCCAGCAGCCTAAAGGGGTTCTCTGGGGCCAACGTCCCGACTTTC.

This clonotype was counted many times. The chain is built from TRBV11-3 and TRBJ1-2; tentative D call: TRBD1 (5 bases). There are 12 residues in the CDR3. Trimming shortened V by 3 bases and J by 8 bases, and 10 bases separated the two germline ends. Germline-derived CDR1 and CDR2 are SGHNT and YENEEA. CDR3 region: CASSLSGRGYTF. In DNA form, the CDR3 reads TGTGCCAGCAGCTTGTCAGGGCGCGGCTACACCTTC.

This clonotype was recorded many times. The chain joins TRBV6-2 or TRBV6-3 to TRBJ1-1; the match to TRBD1 covers 9 bases. With 5 bases clipped from V and 5 bases from J, the junction kept 6 bases outside the gene matches. The CDR3 runs 14 residues. Germline assignment: CDR1 MNHEY and CDR2 SVGEGT. CDR3 coding DNA: TGTGCCAGCAGTCCCGGGACAGGGTGGACTGAAGCTTTCTTT. This translates into CASSPGTGWTEAFF.

Regarding this clonotype: A read error is possible here, since a much larger clone lies one base away. The V and J genes are TRBV19 and TRBJ2-1; D is unclear. In germline, CDR1 is LNHDA, CDR2 SQIVND (reference sequence). The CDR3 is made up of 13 amino acids. The DNA of the CDR3 is TGTGCCAGTAGTACCGCCGGGTACATTGAGCAGTTCTTC. Its translation: CASSTAGYIEQFF. The full variable domain, with the rest looked up from reference TRBV19 and TRBJ2-1, is DGGITQSPKYLFRKEGQNVTLSCEQNLNHDAMYWYRQDPGQGLRLIYYSQIVNDFQKGDIAEGYSVSREKKESFPLTVTSAQKNPTAFYLCASSTAGYIEQFFGPGTRLTVL.

V usage is TRBV5-1 and J usage is TRBJ1-6; D is ambiguous. The CDR3 has 13 amino acids. Between the trimmed V and J ends, which lost 1 base and 7 bases, there was a span of 6 bases. Germline V gene data show CDR1 as SGHRS and CDR2 as YFSETQ. Here the CDR3 DNA reads TGCGCCAGCAGCTTGTCGACGAATTCACCCCTCCACTTT. Protein: CASSLSTNSPLHF. The whole variable domain, filled in from reference TRBV5-1 and TRBJ1-6, reads KAGVTQTPRYLIKTRGQQVTLSCSPISGHRSVSWYQQTPGQGLQFLFEYFSETQRNKGNFPGRFSGRQFSNSRSEMNVSTLELGDSALYLCASSLSTNSPLHFGNGTRLTVT.

CDR3 sequence reads: CASSYSRTNQGYNEQFF. CDR3 nucleotide sequence: TGTGCCAGCAGTTACTCTAGGACGAATCAAGGGTACAATGAGCAGTTCTTC. The chain uses TRBV6-5 and TRBJ2-1; no firm D call. CDR3 length equals 17 residues. CDR1 is MNHEY and CDR2 is SVGAGI in the germline V gene. The ends were cut back, 0 bases at V and 4 bases at J, with 16 bases in the middle.

This clonotype has ten or more counts. V usage is TRBV6-5 and J usage is TRBJ1-1; TRBD1 aligns across 10 bases. Trimming cost V 5 bases and J 4 bases; bases outside gene matches: 13. In germline, CDR1 is MNHEY, CDR2 SVGAGI. The CDR3 consists of 17 residues. The CDR3 sequence is CASSGAGRTGGATEAFF. The CDR3 DNA sequence: TGTGCCAGCAGTGGGGCCGGGAGGACAGGGGGGGCCACTGAAGCTTTCTTT.

By proportion, this clonotype is medium-sized. This chain joins TRBV10-3 and TRBJ2-1, with 7 bases identical to TRBD1. CDR3 size: 12 residues. The ends lost 5 bases at V and 10 bases at J; junction bases unmatched: 5. Germline loops: CDR1 ENHRY, CDR2 SYGVKD. CDR3 coding DNA: TGTGCCATCAGTAACACAGGGGAAGAGCAGTTCTTC. This gives the protein CAISNTGEEQFF.

This clonotype showed up many times. This chain links TRBV19 with TRBJ1-4; 7 positions agree with TRBD1. The V segment lost 5 bases and the J segment 8 bases; nucleotides outside the gene matches: 8. The CDR3 consists of 14 residues. Germline CDR1 LNHDA, CDR2 SQIVND (reference sequence). CDR3 sequence reads: CASSSRDRKEKLFF. The CDR3 bases are TGTGCCAGTAGTTCCCGGGACAGAAAGGAAAAACTGTTTTTT.

This clonotype was detected ten times or more. CDR3 sequence (DNA): TGTGCCAGCAGCTTGTGGGGAAATGAGCAGTTCTTC. Its protein product is CASSLWGNEQFF. The chain has TRBV5-6 and TRBJ2-1; D gene unclear. V shed 1 base and J shed 7 bases, with 6 bases lying between them. Germline CDR1 and CDR2: SGHDT and YYEEEE. This CDR3 is built from 12 residues.